A single sample is the source of the 16 T cell receptor beta chains below, sequenced in a study of blood T cell repertoires in COVID-19. This table comes from immunoSEQ multiplex PCR, and its TCRdb copy is limited to in-frame clones, with some not included. The repertoire holds 130,000 or so clones, with 88% as singletons. The sequencing sample was made of peripheral blood. Receptors originate from a man aged 70 or older with active COVID-19.

The chain links TRBV4-2 to TRBJ2-7; 8 nucleotides match TRBD1. The CDR3 contains 15 residues. CDR1 is LGHNA and CDR2 is YNFKEQ in the germline V gene. J was trimmed by 2 bases and V by 1 base; bases with no gene match: 4. The CDR3 spells CASSQAGTGTYEQYF. CDR3 DNA sequence: TGTGCCAGCAGCCAAGCTGGGACAGGTACCTACGAGCAGTACTTC.

The chain couples TRBV10-3 to TRBJ2-5; a possible D gene is TRBD2 (6 bases). Germline assignment: CDR1 ENHRY and CDR2 SYGVKD. This CDR3 is 14 amino acids long. Between the trimmed V and J ends, which lost 6 bases and 4 bases, there was a span of 15 bases. CDR3 bases: TGTGCCATCAGGGACCCGGGACTCGCAGAGACCCAGTACTTC. Translated, it gives CAIRDPGLAETQYF.

The rearrangement joins TRBV10-1 to TRBJ2-7, with 10 positions matching TRBD2. Germline trimming cut 4 bases from V and 4 bases from J; bases unmatched to any gene: 7. Germline lookup yields CDR1 WNHNN and CDR2 SYGVQD (reference sequence). The CDR3 consists of 15 residues. CDR3 loop: CASSGKREGRYEQYF. The CDR3 region has the DNA TGCGCCAGCAGTGGTAAGCGGGAGGGCCGGTACGAGCAGTACTTC.

The J gene is TRBJ1-2, the V gene TRBV28, with D tentatively TRBD1 (6 bases). Per germline, CDR1 MDHEN and CDR2 SYDVKM. CDR3 length: 13 residues. Deletions cut 4 bases from V and 4 bases from J, with 10 bases between. CDR3 DNA: TGTGCCAGCAGTTGGGGGGGCCTCTATGGCTACACCTTC. Protein product: CASSWGGLYGYTF.

V gene TRBV3-1 (or the pseudogene TRBV3-2) combines with J gene TRBJ1-3, with a weak D call TRBD1 (6 bases). Deletions cut 2 bases from V and 0 bases from J, with 14 bases between. Germline CDR1 and CDR2: LGHDT and YNNKEL (reference sequence). The CDR3 covers 17 residues. This chain's CDR3 is CASSQSRGPSSGNTIYF. The CDR3 coding sequence is TGTGCCAGCAGCCAATCCAGGGGCCCTAGCTCTGGAAACACCATATATTTT.

DNA of the CDR3: TGTGCCAGTAGTATAGATGCCCCAGTGACTAGCGGGAACACAGATACGCAGTATTTT. Translation: CASSIDAPVTSGNTDTQYF. The chain uses TRBV19 and TRBJ2-3; 11 bases are a match to TRBD2. This CDR3 is built from 19 residues. The germline V gene has CDR1 LNHDA and CDR2 SQIVND (reference sequence). V was pared by 0 bases and J by 2 bases, with 10 bases of the junction left unmatched.

The gene calls are TRBV27 and TRBJ2-1, with D possibly being TRBD2 (6 bases). Germline assignment: CDR1 MNHEY and CDR2 SMNVEV (reference sequence). V was pared by 3 bases and J by 7 bases, with 10 bases between. The CDR3 is 13 residues long. The chain's CDR3 is CASSLRSGNEQFF. DNA for the CDR3: TGTGCCAGCAGTTTGAGAAGCGGGAATGAGCAGTTCTTC.

The chain couples TRBV9 to TRBJ2-1; 9 bases map to TRBD2. CDR1 SGDLS and CDR2 YYNGEE come from the germline V gene. This CDR3 spans 15 amino acids. The V gene end was trimmed by 1 base and the J gene end by 5 bases; junction bases not matched to a gene: 4. Here the CDR3 DNA reads TGTGCCAGCAGCGTATCTCCTAGCGGGAACAATGAGCAGTTCTTC. Translated: CASSVSPSGNNEQFF.

The chain uses TRBV28 and TRBJ1-2; 7 bases are a match to TRBD1. V lost 7 bases, J lost 2 bases, and 10 bases stayed unmatched. Germline values: CDR1 MDHEN, CDR2 SYDVKM. This CDR3 has 15 residues. CDR3 residues: CASKRTGGPNYGYTF. CDR3 in DNA: TGTGCCAGCAAACGGACAGGTGGCCCGAACTATGGCTACACCTTC.

CDR3 nucleotides: TGTGCCAGCAGCATATCGGATACGCAGTATTTT. Protein sequence: CASSISDTQYF. The chain is built from TRBV7-9 and TRBJ2-3, with D unclear. Deletions cut 5 bases from V and 6 bases from J, with 6 bases between. Germline V gene sequence: CDR1 SEHNR, CDR2 FQNEAQ (reference sequence). The CDR3 spans 11 residues.

Only one count was recorded for this clone. V and J are TRBV4-2 and TRBJ1-1; unclear D gene. In germline, CDR1 is LGHNA, CDR2 YNFKEQ. The ends were cut back, 0 bases at V and 3 bases at J, with 8 bases in the middle. The CDR3 length is 14 residues. The CDR3 DNA reads as TGTGCCAGCAGCCAAGATCCGGGAGACACTGAAGCTTTCTTT. Protein: CASSQDPGDTEAFF.

CDR3: CASSLRDRENTEAFF. CDR3 coding DNA: TGCGCCAGCAGCCTCCGGGACAGGGAGAACACTGAAGCTTTCTTT. The chain is built from TRBV4-1 and TRBJ1-1; the match to TRBD1 covers 9 bases. The ends lost 4 bases at V and 1 base at J; junction bases unmatched: 4. The CDR3 is made up of 15 amino acids. Germline CDR1 MGHRA, CDR2 YSYEKL.

The rearrangement uses TRBV7-9 and TRBJ2-5, with TRBD2 matching 8 bases. Germline V gives CDR1 SEHNR, CDR2 FQNEAQ (reference sequence). The CDR3 sequence is 14 residues long. After removal of 1 base from V and 4 bases from J, the junction contained 2 bases not matched to a gene. CDR3 in amino acids: CASSLDLAGETQYF. CDR3 nucleotides: TGTGCCAGCAGCTTAGACCTAGCGGGAGAGACCCAGTACTTC.

This chain links TRBV18 with TRBJ2-5; 9 bases are shared with TRBD1. The CDR3 runs to 14 residues. Germline CDR1 KGHSH, CDR2 LQKENI. The V and J ends lost 3 bases and 4 bases, in that order; junction bases with no gene match: 3. The CDR3 here is CASSPSTGGETQYF. For the CDR3, the DNA is TGTGCCAGCTCACCTTCGACAGGGGGAGAGACCCAGTACTTC. The complete variable domain, with remaining parts taken from reference TRBV18 and TRBJ2-5, reads NAGVMQNPRHLVRRRGQEARLRCSPMKGHSHVYWYRQLPEEGLKFMVYLQKENIIDESGMPKERFSAEFPKEGPSILRIQQVVRGDSAAYFCASSPSTGGETQYFGPGTRLLVL.

The V and J genes are TRBV4-2 and TRBJ2-1, with a weak D call TRBD1 (5 bases). Trimming cost V 1 base and J 7 bases, with 11 bases left between them. Per the germline V gene, CDR1 is LGHNA and CDR2 is YNFKEQ. This CDR3 is built from 14 residues. The CDR3 protein is CASSQGRRANEQFF. In DNA, the CDR3 is TGTGCCAGCAGCCAAGGGCGCAGGGCAAATGAGCAGTTCTTC.

V is TRBV7-3 and J is TRBJ2-3; 12 nucleotides match TRBD2. The CDR3 is 16 residues long. The germline V gene encodes CDR1 SGHTA and CDR2 FQGTGA. Trimming took 3 bases from V and 1 from J; bases not matched to a gene: 2. DNA of the CDR3: TGTGCCAGCAGCTTGACTAGCGGGAGCGGCACAGATACGCAGTATTTT. Translated, it gives CASSLTSGSGTDTQYF.